Listed below are T cell receptor beta chains from one sample, sequenced in a study of blood T cell repertoires in COVID-19. The data were produced by immunoSEQ multiplex PCR, yet TCRdb's version contains in-frame clones alone and is incomplete. The sample includes about 190,000 clones, roughly nine tenths seen only once; the top ten take around 7%. The sample consisted of peripheral blood. The receptors originated from a man aged 40-55 years with acute or convalescent COVID-19. The CDR3 runs from the conserved cysteine through the conserved F or W. Each record gives: J gene, V gene, D gene, clone size, CDR3 DNA, CDR3 protein. D genes are given only for firm matches. The listing skips clone size in some rows; elsewhere it reads once, few, many or a size class.

j_gene: TRBJ1-2
v_gene: TRBV2
d_gene: .
abundance: .
CDR3nt: TGTGCCAGCAGTGGTAACAGGCCAGACTATGGCTACACCTTC
CDR3aa: CASSGNRPDYGYTF

j_gene: TRBJ1-2
v_gene: TRBV5-1
d_gene: .
abundance: .
CDR3nt: TGCGCCAGCAGCTTCACAGGCTATGGCTACACCTTC
CDR3aa: CASSFTGYGYTF

j_gene: TRBJ1-5
v_gene: TRBV19
d_gene: .
abundance: .
CDR3nt: TGTGCCAGTTGGGTTCGAGGTCAGCCCCAGCATTTT
CDR3aa: CASWVRGQPQHF

j_gene: TRBJ2-1
v_gene: TRBV5-4
d_gene: .
abundance: .
CDR3nt: TGTGCCAGCAGCTTGGCTGGGGGGGGGCTCCACAATGAGCAGTTCTTC
CDR3aa: CASSLAGGGLHNEQFF

j_gene: TRBJ2-7
v_gene: TRBV6-6
d_gene: .
abundance: few
CDR3nt: TGTGCCAGCAGTTACTCGGGCAGGGCGCTCGACGAGCAGTACTTC
CDR3aa: CASSYSGRALDEQYF

j_gene: TRBJ2-7
v_gene: TRBV30
d_gene: .
abundance: .
CDR3nt: TGTGCCTGGAGTAGGGGGTCCTACGAGCAGTACTTC
CDR3aa: CAWSRGSYEQYF

j_gene: TRBJ1-6
v_gene: TRBV12-3/TRBV12-4
d_gene: TRBD1
abundance: .
CDR3nt: TGTGCCAGCAGCCGACAGGGGAATTCACCCCTCCACTTT
CDR3aa: CASSRQGNSPLHF

j_gene: TRBJ1-2
v_gene: TRBV13
d_gene: .
abundance: .
CDR3nt: TGTGCCAGCAGCTTAGGACAGGATGGCTACACCTTC
CDR3aa: CASSLGQDGYTF

j_gene: TRBJ1-2
v_gene: TRBV5-8
d_gene: .
abundance: .
CDR3nt: TGTGCCAGCAGCTTGGGTGAGCCTTATGGCTACACCTTC
CDR3aa: CASSLGEPYGYTF

j_gene: TRBJ1-1
v_gene: TRBV27
d_gene: .
abundance: .
CDR3nt: TGTGCCAGCACCCCGGAAGGGGTTGGTAGTAACACTGAAGCTTTCTTT
CDR3aa: CASTPEGVGSNTEAFF

j_gene: TRBJ2-3
v_gene: TRBV2
d_gene: TRBD1
abundance: .
CDR3nt: TGTGCCAGGAGGGGGCGCGGTTGGACAGATACGCAGTATTTT
CDR3aa: CARRGRGWTDTQYF

j_gene: TRBJ2-3
v_gene: TRBV6-5
d_gene: TRBD2
abundance: .
CDR3nt: TGTGCCAGTTCTCGGGGGGGGCTACGGGCAGATACGCAGTATTTT
CDR3aa: CASSRGGLRADTQYF

j_gene: TRBJ2-2
v_gene: TRBV9
d_gene: .
abundance: .
CDR3nt: TGTGCCAGCAGCGGTGGTGGGGGGTTAAGCACCGGGGAGCTGTTTTTT
CDR3aa: CASSGGGGLSTGELFF

j_gene: TRBJ2-6
v_gene: TRBV27
d_gene: .
abundance: .
CDR3nt: TGTGCCAGCAGTTCTGGTCTGGGGCTGACTGGGGCCAACGTCCTGACTTTC
CDR3aa: CASSSGLGLTGANVLTF

j_gene: TRBJ2-1
v_gene: TRBV7-2
d_gene: .
abundance: .
CDR3nt: TGTGCCAGCAGCTTAGGTTGGGGGCTTAGAGGGAATGAGCAGTTCTTC
CDR3aa: CASSLGWGLRGNEQFF

j_gene: TRBJ2-5
v_gene: TRBV19
d_gene: TRBD2
abundance: .
CDR3nt: TGTGCCAGTAGCAGGACTAGCGGACTTCAAGAGACCCAGTACTTC
CDR3aa: CASSRTSGLQETQYF

j_gene: TRBJ2-1
v_gene: TRBV29-1
d_gene: TRBD1
abundance: once
CDR3nt: TGCAGCGCGGGCCGGGACAGGGGTGGCTATGAGCAGTTCTTC
CDR3aa: CSAGRDRGGYEQFF

j_gene: TRBJ2-7
v_gene: TRBV6-1
d_gene: .
abundance: .
CDR3nt: TGTGCCAGCAGTGAAGCGCATCTCACAGGCGGCTACGAGCAGTACTTC
CDR3aa: CASSEAHLTGGYEQYF

j_gene: TRBJ2-3
v_gene: TRBV10-3
d_gene: .
abundance: .
CDR3nt: TGTGCCATCAGTGGACTACGCATAGGTGATACGCAGTATTTT
CDR3aa: CAISGLRIGDTQYF

j_gene: TRBJ2-5
v_gene: TRBV3-1/TRBV3-2
d_gene: TRBD2
abundance: .
CDR3nt: TGTGCCAGCAGCCAAGGTAGAAGCGGGGGGGCCGGATTGGAGACCCAGTACTTC
CDR3aa: CASSQGRSGGAGLETQYF

j_gene: TRBJ1-1
v_gene: TRBV7-9
d_gene: TRBD1
abundance: .
CDR3nt: TGTGCCAGCAGCTCGGACAGGGGGAGCCTCATCACTGAAGCTTTCTTT
CDR3aa: CASSSDRGSLITEAFF

j_gene: TRBJ2-2
v_gene: TRBV2
d_gene: .
abundance: .
CDR3nt: TGTGCCAGCAGTGAAGCGCTTTCCACCCGGGGGACTTATAACACCGGGGAGCTGTTTTTT
CDR3aa: CASSEALSTRGTYNTGELFF

j_gene: TRBJ1-1
v_gene: TRBV9
d_gene: .
abundance: .
CDR3nt: TGTGCCAGCAGCGTAGCGGGGGGCGCCAACACTGAAGCTTTCTTT
CDR3aa: CASSVAGGANTEAFF

j_gene: TRBJ2-3
v_gene: TRBV3-1/TRBV3-2
d_gene: .
abundance: .
CDR3nt: TGTGCCAGCAGCCAAGATTTGTCTAGAAAAGCCACAGATACGCAGTATTTT
CDR3aa: CASSQDLSRKATDTQYF

j_gene: TRBJ2-5
v_gene: TRBV11-2
d_gene: TRBD2
abundance: .
CDR3nt: TGTGCCAGCAGCGTCCCGGAGGGGACTAGGCAGTACTTC
CDR3aa: CASSVPEGTRQYF

j_gene: TRBJ1-1
v_gene: TRBV6-6
d_gene: .
abundance: .
CDR3nt: TGTGCCAGCAGTTACGGAACAGGAGCTATGAACACTGAAGCTTTCTTT
CDR3aa: CASSYGTGAMNTEAFF

j_gene: TRBJ1-5
v_gene: TRBV29-1
d_gene: .
abundance: few
CDR3nt: TGCAGCGTTGCACAGGAATTAAATCAGCCCCAGCATTTT
CDR3aa: CSVAQELNQPQHF

j_gene: TRBJ2-1
v_gene: TRBV2
d_gene: .
abundance: .
CDR3nt: TGTGCCAGCAGTAAGGGGCAGGGGTACGATGAGCAGTTCTTC
CDR3aa: CASSKGQGYDEQFF